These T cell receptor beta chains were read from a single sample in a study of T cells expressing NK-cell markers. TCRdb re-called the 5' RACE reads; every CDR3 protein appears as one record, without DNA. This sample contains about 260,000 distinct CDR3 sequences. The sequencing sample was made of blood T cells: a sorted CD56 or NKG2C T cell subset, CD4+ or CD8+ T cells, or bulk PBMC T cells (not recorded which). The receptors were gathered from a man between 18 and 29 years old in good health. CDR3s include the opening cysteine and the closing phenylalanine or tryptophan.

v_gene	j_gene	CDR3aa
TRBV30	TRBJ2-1	CAWSVEVGGSSYNEQFF
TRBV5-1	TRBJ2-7	CASSRGQSQHEQYF
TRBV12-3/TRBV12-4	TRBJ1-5	CASSHRDRGPNQPQHF
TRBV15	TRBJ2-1	CATSRAGGTLDEQFF
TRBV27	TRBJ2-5	CASSLSTGLGETQYF
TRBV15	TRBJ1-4	CATSNRESAEKLFF
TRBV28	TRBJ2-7	CATDTQSLGEQYF
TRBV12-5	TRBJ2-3	CASGLGRSTLTDTQYF
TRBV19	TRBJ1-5	CASSPGQHQPQHF
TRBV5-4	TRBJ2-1	CASSLGKLAYNEQFF
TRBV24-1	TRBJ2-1	CATSELTGSRHEQFF
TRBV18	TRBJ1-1	CASSPDAAGLNTEAFF
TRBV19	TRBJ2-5	CASSTQDQGIETQYF
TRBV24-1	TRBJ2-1	CATSRRTLATSYNEQFF
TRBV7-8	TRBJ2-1	CASSSIRVPNNEQFF
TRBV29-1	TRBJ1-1	CSVVGRQSSTEAFF
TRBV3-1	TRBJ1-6	CASRTGTDHSPLHF
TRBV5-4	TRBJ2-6	CASSLAGRGANVLTF
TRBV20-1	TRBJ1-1	CSRGEGKGTEAFF
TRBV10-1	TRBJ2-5	CASSEIGDETQYF
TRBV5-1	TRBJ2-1	CASSFRLSRNYNEQFF
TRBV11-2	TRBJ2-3	CASSLRRISSTDTQYF
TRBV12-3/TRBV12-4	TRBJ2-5	CASSRGAAEETQYF
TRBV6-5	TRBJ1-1	CASSYSSSVNTEAFF
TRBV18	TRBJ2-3	CASSPRTGGLVTDTQYF
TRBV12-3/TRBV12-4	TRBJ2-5	CASSPTGGSGGETQYF
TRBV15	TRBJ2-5	CATRRAGEETQYF
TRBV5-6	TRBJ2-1	CASSQGLEGYNEQFF
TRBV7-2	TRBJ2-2	CASSLMLAGDTGELFF
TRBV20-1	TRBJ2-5	CSARIAGGPVQTQYF
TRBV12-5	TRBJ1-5	CASGYGTDQPQHF
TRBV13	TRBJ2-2	CASSHGGGAFTGELFF
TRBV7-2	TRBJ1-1	CASSLKVQTEAFF
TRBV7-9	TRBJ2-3	CASSLDAKATQYF
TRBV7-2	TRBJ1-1	CASSFIGTAEAFF
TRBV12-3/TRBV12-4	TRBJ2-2	CASSLGTSLQLNTGELFF